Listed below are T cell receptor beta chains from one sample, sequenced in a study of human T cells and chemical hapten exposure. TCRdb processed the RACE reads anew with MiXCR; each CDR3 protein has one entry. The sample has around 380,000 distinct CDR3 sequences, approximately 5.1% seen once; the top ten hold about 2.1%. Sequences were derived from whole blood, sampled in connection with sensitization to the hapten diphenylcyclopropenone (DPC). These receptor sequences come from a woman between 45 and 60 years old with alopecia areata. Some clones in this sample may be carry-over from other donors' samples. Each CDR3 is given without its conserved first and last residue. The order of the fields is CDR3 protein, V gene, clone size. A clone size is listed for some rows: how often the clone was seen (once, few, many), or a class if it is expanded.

CDR3aa: ASGHTGTGRSGANVLT; v_gene: TRBV25-1; abundance: few
CDR3aa: ASSAMGQGRTDTQY; v_gene: TRBV6-6; abundance: .
CDR3aa: ASSLSPRGYGYT; v_gene: TRBV27; abundance: few
CDR3aa: SAEDREGSPLH; v_gene: TRBV20-1; abundance: many
CDR3aa: ASSQDNTDSGNTIY; v_gene: TRBV4-2; abundance: few
CDR3aa: ASSEAGDMYNEQF; v_gene: TRBV2; abundance: .
CDR3aa: ASSPQGYLNTEAF; v_gene: TRBV18; abundance: many
CDR3aa: ASSPPLRTSSYNEQF; v_gene: TRBV7-9; abundance: many
CDR3aa: SVEGQAAQETQY; v_gene: TRBV29-1; abundance: few
CDR3aa: ASSSGQGSNYGYT; v_gene: TRBV5-1; abundance: few
CDR3aa: SAPETNWDQPQH; v_gene: TRBV20-1; abundance: few
CDR3aa: ASSHQGREAF; v_gene: TRBV6-2/TRBV6-3; abundance: few
CDR3aa: SVHPPGVPGVETQY; v_gene: TRBV29-1; abundance: many
CDR3aa: ASSFTSGTYNEQF; v_gene: TRBV28; abundance: few
CDR3aa: ASSDTSINYGYT; v_gene: TRBV2; abundance: many
CDR3aa: SAQRGGAYEQY; v_gene: TRBV20-1; abundance: many